The source of this TCR beta chain is a study of shared clonotypes between healthy human individuals. Study-wide results and caveats: With several donors compared, about 5.2% of naive CD4 clonotypes were shared. What rarefaction showed was incomplete sorted-subset sequencing despite large depth. Non-shared clonotypes displayed generation probabilities falling below those of clonotypes present in all four donors.

Some clones are missing from TCRdb's copy, which holds only in-frame ones; the method was immunoSEQ multiplex PCR. There are about 1.5 million clones in the sample; more than 95% occur only once, and approximately 1.1% lies in the top ten. As to this clone: Its antigen remains unidentified.

CDR3 length: 16 residues. V was trimmed by 1 base and J by 4 bases, leaving 17 bases between them. The germline V gene has CDR1 SGDLS and CDR2 YYNGEE. The sequenced sample was naive CD4+ T cells sorted from blood. The subset denotes: CD45RA+ positively selected. The sequence derives from a man under 40 in good health. The chain carries TRBV9 and TRBJ1-1; no reliable D call. The CDR3 nucleotides are TGTGCCAGCAGCGTAAGCCCGGGCCTGGAGGGCACTGAAGCTTTCTTT. Translating gives CASSVSPGLEGTEAFF. Drawing the rest from reference TRBV9 and TRBJ1-1, the complete variable domain is DSGVTQTPKHLITATGQRVTLRCSPRSGDLSVYWYQQSLDQGLQFLIQYYNGEERAKGNILERFSAQQFPDLHSELNLSSLELGDSALYFCASSVSPGLEGTEAFFGQGTRLTVV.